These 15 T cell receptor beta chains were all obtained from the same sample, sequenced in a study of Graves' ophthalmopathy and Graves' hyperthyroidism. RNA transcripts yielded amplified TCR beta CDR3 regions. An opening RT-PCR round employed HTBI primers and preceded a second-round multiplex PCR. TCRdb used MiXCR to reprocess the multiplex PCR reads, holding one entry per CDR3 protein. The repertoire includes hundreds of thousands of distinct CDR3 sequences, 22% of them detected once, and about 6.6% sits in the top ten. Sequenced sample: peripheral blood. These TCRs come from a woman aged 18-29 years with stable Graves' hyperthyroidism. Some clones in this sample may be carry-over from other donors' samples.

This clonotype has a handful of counts. This chain uses TRBV5-1 with TRBJ1-2; D call uncertain. Germline V CDR1 and CDR2: SGHRS, YFSETQ. Trimming removed 0 bases from V and 4 bases from J, with 10 bases in between. This CDR3 has 14 residues. The CDR3 sequence is CASSLADGRYGYTF. The CDR3 DNA reads as TGCGCCAGCAGCTTGGCCGACGGGCGCTATGGCTACACCTTC.

This clonotype was detected many times. Germline is not matched at one junction end, which may reflect a read error. The CDR3 DNA sequence: TGTGCCAGCAGCTTAACGTCTAGCGGAAACATTAAGTACTTC. Its translation: CASSLTSSGNIKYF. The gene calls are TRBV7-3 and TRBJ2-4, with 7 nucleotides matching TRBD2. The CDR3 contains 14 residues. Germline V gene sequence: CDR1 SGHTA, CDR2 FQGTGA.

In this sample, this clonotype turned up a few times. V and J are TRBV20-1 and TRBJ2-5; weak D call: TRBD1 (6 bases). Germline V gene sequence: CDR1 DFQATT, CDR2 SNEGSKA (reference sequence). The CDR3 loop spans 14 amino acids. Trimming removed 0 bases at V and 2 bases at J, with 10 bases between. The CDR3 region is CSARDGRGQETQYF. DNA for the CDR3: TGCAGTGCTAGAGATGGCAGGGGACAAGAGACCCAGTACTTC.

This chain joins TRBV28 and TRBJ1-1, with D perhaps matching TRBD1 (5 bases). Trimming took off 1 base at V and 6 bases at J, with 12 bases between the two ends. The CDR3 is made up of 14 amino acids. Germline CDR1 MDHEN, CDR2 SYDVKM. CDR3 in amino acids: CASSLFGGRAEAFF. The DNA of the CDR3 is TGTGCCAGCAGTTTATTCGGGGGAAGGGCTGAAGCTTTCTTT.

The chain couples TRBV6-1 to TRBJ1-1, with 10 nucleotides matching TRBD1. Germline-derived CDR1 and CDR2 are MNHNS and SASEGT. This CDR3 is 14 amino acids long. V gave up 6 bases and J gave up 1 base; unmatched junction bases: 2. The chain's CDR3 is CASRRQGANTEAFF. CDR3 nucleotides: TGTGCCAGCAGGCGACAGGGGGCGAACACTGAAGCTTTCTTT.

This clonotype came up many times. The genes are TRBV12-3 or TRBV12-4 and TRBJ2-7; D possibly corresponds to TRBD1 (5 bases). V was cut by 8 bases and J by 2 bases, with 13 bases left in between. This CDR3 region has 13 residues. The CDR3 here is CASAIRVPYEQYF. CDR3 nucleotide sequence: TGTGCCAGCGCCATCAGGGTTCCCTACGAGCAGTACTTC.

Only one count was recorded for this clonotype. This could be a read error, since a much larger clone is one nucleotide away. This rearrangement joins TRBV6-1 to TRBJ2-5; 8 bases are shared with TRBD1. The CDR3 extends over 14 amino acids. Trimming cost V 4 bases and J 5 bases; bases outside gene matches: 6. Germline assignment: CDR1 MNHNS and CDR2 SASEGT. The CDR3 coding sequence is TGTGCCAGCAGTGGCAGGGGGCTTTGGGAGACCCAGTACTTC. Its translation: CASSGRGLWETQYF.

There are a few counts of this clonotype. The chain recombines TRBV4-2 with TRBJ2-7, with TRBD2 matching 8 bases. The germline CDR1 and CDR2 sequences are LGHNA and YNFKEQ. V gave up 0 bases and J gave up 7 bases; unmatched junction bases: 5. This CDR3 spans 14 amino acids. CDR3: CASSQDGREREQYF. CDR3 in DNA: TGTGCCAGCAGCCAAGACGGGAGGGAGAGAGAGCAGTACTTC.

The sample holds many counts of this clonotype. This chain links TRBV3-1 with TRBJ1-1; D may be TRBD1 (6 bases). This CDR3 comprises 14 residues. Trimming removed 2 bases from V and 0 bases from J, with 7 bases in between. Per germline, CDR1 LGHDT and CDR2 YNNKEL (reference sequence). The CDR3 protein is CASSQWDMNTEAFF. Written as DNA, the CDR3 is TGTGCCAGCAGCCAATGGGACATGAACACTGAAGCTTTCTTT.

This clonotype showed up many times. The V and J genes are TRBV7-6 and TRBJ2-7; unclear D gene. Trimming cost V 0 bases and J 0 bases, with 9 bases left between them. The CDR3 loop spans 15 amino acids. Germline V gene data show CDR1 as SGHVS and CDR2 as FNYEAQ. DNA of the CDR3: TGTGCCAGCAGCTTAGCCGAGGCCGCCTCCTACGAGCAGTACTTC. Translating gives CASSLAEAASYEQYF.

This clonotype was counted once. This chain uses TRBV2 with TRBJ1-1; D call uncertain. The germline V and J ends were trimmed by 2 bases and 7 bases, with 14 bases remaining between them. The germline V gene has CDR1 SNHLY and CDR2 FYNNEI. This CDR3 is 14 amino acids long. In DNA form, the CDR3 reads TGTGCCAGCAGTGAACGTATACGGGAAAATGAAGCTTTCTTT. This encodes CASSERIRENEAFF.

The chain is built from TRBV6-1 and TRBJ2-7; D is possibly TRBD1 (6 bases). V shed 2 bases and J shed 4 bases, with 15 bases lying between them. This CDR3 has 15 residues. The germline V gene has CDR1 MNHNS and CDR2 SASEGT. The CDR3 sequence is CASSERPGAAYEQYF. The CDR3 DNA sequence: TGTGCCAGCAGTGAACGGCCAGGGGCGGCATACGAGCAGTACTTC.

The sample holds many counts of this clonotype. The chain carries TRBV5-1 and TRBJ2-7; 9 nucleotides line up with TRBD2. This CDR3 spans 14 amino acids. Unmatched junction bases numbered 6, after V lost 2 bases and J lost 6 bases. CDR1 SGHRS and CDR2 YFSETQ come from the germline V gene. The CDR3 DNA reads as TGCGCCAGCAGCTTCGGAGCGGGGGGTCTCGAGCAGTACTTC. This codes for CASSFGAGGLEQYF. Supplemented by reference TRBV5-1 and TRBJ2-7, the full variable domain reads KAGVTQTPRYLIKTRGQQVTLSCSPISGHRSVSWYQQTPGQGLQFLFEYFSETQRNKGNFPGRFSGRQFSNSRSEMNVSTLELGDSALYLCASSFGAGGLEQYFGPGTRLTVT.

This clonotype was seen just once. The chain joins TRBV6-1 to TRBJ1-1; TRBD1 is a possible D gene (6 bases). The CDR3 has 14 residues. Trimming stripped 2 bases from V and 3 bases from J, with 10 bases between. Germline lookup yields CDR1 MNHNS and CDR2 SASEGT. The CDR3 DNA sequence: TGTGCCAGCAGTGAAATGGACAGCCACACTGAAGCTTTCTTT. It specifies CASSEMDSHTEAFF.

There are many counts of this clonotype. V usage is TRBV20-1 and J usage is TRBJ2-5; TRBD2 matches 11 bases. From germline, CDR1 is DFQATT and CDR2 SNEGSKA (reference sequence). There are 16 residues in the CDR3. After removal of 2 bases from V and 4 bases from J, the junction contained 9 bases not matched to a gene. CDR3 protein: CSARTTSGSVLETQYF. The DNA of the CDR3 is TGCAGTGCTAGAACTACTAGCGGGAGTGTTTTAGAGACCCAGTACTTC.